The 23 T cell receptor beta chains below all came from one sample that was sequenced in a study of identical twins. TCRdb recomputed calls from the 5' RACE reads with MiXCR, one row per CDR3 protein. The table has around 470,000 distinct CDR3 sequences, approximately 15% seen once. These sequences were also reported in another study, on yellow fever vaccine responses in identical twins.

Source material: CD4+ T cells sorted from blood. These receptors all stem from a woman between 18 and 30 years old in good health.

J is TRBJ2-5 and V is TRBV6-1; 9 bases align to TRBD2. This CDR3 comprises 17 residues. V shed 5 bases, J shed 4 bases, and the junction held 14 bases outside the gene matches. Germline V gene lookup returns CDR1 MNHNS and CDR2 SASEGT. This CDR3 reads CASSHLTGAGGRETQYF. Written as DNA, the CDR3 is TGTGCCAGCAGTCATTTAACAGGAGCGGGAGGTAGAGAGACCCAGTACTTC.

This chain uses TRBV29-1 with TRBJ2-1; the D is unclear. The CDR3 has 13 residues. Per germline, CDR1 SQVTM and CDR2 ANQGSEA. Trimming pared 4 bases from V and 4 bases from J, leaving 11 bases between. The CDR3 coding sequence is TGCAGCGTTGGCGCGGATTTATACAATGAGCAGTTCTTC. It is translated as CSVGADLYNEQFF.

Only a few counts were recorded for this clonotype. V usage is TRBV6-5 and J usage is TRBJ1-6; 8 bases line up with TRBD1. This CDR3 spans 15 amino acids. Losses at the gene ends were 0 bases for V and 7 bases for J; bases not matched to a gene: 2. Germline V gene sequence: CDR1 MNHEY, CDR2 SVGAGI. DNA of the CDR3: TGTGCCAGCAGTTACTCTAGGACAGGGAATTCACCCCTCCACTTT. It is translated as CASSYSRTGNSPLHF.

The rearrangement uses TRBV10-3 and TRBJ2-4; D perhaps matches TRBD2 (5 bases). Trimming shortened V by 4 bases and J by 1 base, and 11 bases separated the two germline ends. CDR3 length equals 15 residues. Germline values: CDR1 ENHRY, CDR2 SYGVKD. The CDR3, as DNA: TGTGCCATCAGTGCCGGGAATCATGCCAAAAACATTCAGTACTTC. Translating gives CAISAGNHAKNIQYF.

This clonotype was observed at least ten times. The chain employs TRBV5-1 and TRBJ2-7, with D unresolved. Germline V lookup: CDR1 SGHRS, CDR2 YFSETQ. The CDR3 extends over 14 amino acids. Trimming took 1 base from V and 6 from J, leaving 14 bases between them. CDR3 DNA sequence: TGCGCCAGCAGCTTGCGGGTAACGGAGAGCGAGCAGTACTTC. This sequence encodes CASSLRVTESEQYF.

The V and J genes are TRBV14 and TRBJ2-7, with 12 nucleotides matching TRBD2. The CDR3 has 17 amino acids. V shed 0 bases, J shed 1 base, and the junction held 4 bases outside the gene matches. Per the germline V gene, CDR1 is SGHDN and CDR2 is FVKESK. The DNA for the CDR3 is TGTGCCAGCAGCCAAGATCTAGGGACTAGCGGGTCCTACGAGCAGTACTTC. Translation: CASSQDLGTSGSYEQYF.

This clonotype was seen a few times. The chain has TRBV5-4 and TRBJ2-7; 8 bases align to TRBD2. J lost 5 bases, V lost 0 bases, and 10 bases had no gene match. This CDR3 contains 16 residues. Germline V gene lookup returns CDR1 SGHNT and CDR2 YYREEE (reference sequence). CDR3: CASSLAGTRSVDEQYF. CDR3 in DNA: TGTGCCAGCAGCTTGGCCGGGACTAGGTCAGTCGACGAGCAGTACTTC.

The table lists this clonotype with many counts. This chain links TRBV10-3 with TRBJ2-1; a weak D match, TRBD1 (6 bases). This CDR3 has 13 residues. CDR1 and CDR2 from the germline V gene are ENHRY and SYGVKD. The V gene lost 0 bases and the J gene lost 7 bases, with 7 bases spanning the gap. The CDR3 nucleotides are TGTGCCATCAGTGAGTCTACAGGGAATGAGCAGTTCTTC. It encodes CAISESTGNEQFF.

This sequence joins TRBV29-1 and TRBJ2-7, with a tentative D call TRBD2 (7 bases). CDR1 and CDR2 from the germline V gene are SQVTM and ANQGSEA. This CDR3 spans 14 amino acids. V lost 2 bases and J lost 4, with 15 bases in between. The CDR3 nucleotides read TGCAGCGTTGAAATACGGGGGGCGCCTTACGAGCAGTACTTC. Its protein product is CSVEIRGAPYEQYF.

The chain links TRBV6-5 to TRBJ2-5; tentatively, D is TRBD1 or TRBD2 (7 bases each). V gave up 5 bases and J gave up 5 bases, with 21 bases separating them. The CDR3 has 16 amino acids. CDR1 is MNHEY, CDR2 SVGAGI, per germline. The CDR3 DNA is TGTGCCAGCAGTAAATCGACAGGGCTGGGGGGGGAGACCCAGTACTTC. The encoded protein is CASSKSTGLGGETQYF.

In its sample, this clonotype was seen many times. The V gene is TRBV12-3 or TRBV12-4, the J gene TRBJ2-7; D unresolved. Trimming stripped 3 bases from V and 5 bases from J, with 5 bases between. This CDR3 comprises 11 residues. For the CDR3, the DNA is TGTGCCAGCAGTTTTCGCCACGAGCAGTACTTC. Amino acid sequence: CASSFRHEQYF.

The chain links TRBV7-9 to TRBJ2-3; D may be TRBD2 (6 bases). V was cut by 4 bases and J by 0 bases, with 17 bases left in between. The CDR3 runs 17 residues. Looked up from germline, CDR1 is SEHNR and CDR2 is FQNEAQ (reference sequence). The CDR3 loop reads CASSYGTGSVSTDTQYF. The CDR3 coding sequence is TGTGCCAGCAGCTACGGGACTGGTAGCGTTAGCACAGATACGCAGTATTTT. Full variable domain (outside the CDR3, taken from reference TRBV7-9 and TRBJ2-3): DTGVSQNPRHKITKRGQNVTFRCDPISEHNRLYWYRQTLGQGPEFLTYFQNEAQLEKSRLLSDRFSAERPKGSFSTLEIQRTEQGDSAMYLCASSYGTGSVSTDTQYFGPGTRLTVL.

This clonotype has more than one count but fewer than ten. The rearrangement links TRBV20-1 to TRBJ2-1, with a tentative D call TRBD1 (6 bases). Germline V gene lookup returns CDR1 DFQATT and CDR2 SNEGSKA (reference sequence). V lost 4 bases, J lost 5 bases, and 9 bases lay in between. The CDR3 consists of 12 residues. CDR3 protein: CSATGQNNEQFF. The CDR3 coding sequence is TGCAGTGCTACAGGACAGAACAATGAGCAGTTCTTC.

The chain recombines TRBV12-3 or TRBV12-4 with TRBJ2-5; D possibly uses TRBD1 or TRBD2 (5 bases each). The CDR3 has 14 residues. The V end was cut by 8 bases, the J end by 5 bases, with 18 bases between. In nucleotides, the CDR3 is TGTGCCAGCGCCCGTGGGACCGTGTCGGAGACCCAGTACTTC. Protein product: CASARGTVSETQYF.

There are a few counts of this clonotype. The V and J genes are TRBV5-6 and TRBJ2-3, with D possibly being TRBD1 (6 bases). The length of the CDR3 is 16 residues. The V gene lost 4 bases and the J gene lost 0 bases, with 15 bases spanning the gap. Germline V gene data show CDR1 as SGHDT and CDR2 as YYEEEE. The CDR3 protein is CASSPDSYSSTDTQYF. DNA of the CDR3: TGTGCCAGCAGCCCGGACAGCTACTCTAGCACAGATACGCAGTATTTT.

The V and J genes are TRBV12-5 and TRBJ2-3, with a tentative D call TRBD1 (6 bases). This CDR3 is built from 13 residues. Germline values: CDR1 LGHNT, CDR2 FRNRAP. With 6 bases removed from V and 2 bases from J, the gap between germline ends came to 9 bases. CDR3 sequence: CASGTGNTDTQYF. CDR3 in DNA: TGTGCTAGTGGCACAGGGAACACAGATACGCAGTATTTT.

The rearrangement uses TRBV7-9 and TRBJ2-1; D ambiguous. The germline V and J ends were trimmed by 5 bases and 0 bases, with 11 bases remaining between them. CDR1 and CDR2 from the germline V gene are SEHNR and FQNEAQ (reference sequence). The CDR3 spans 15 residues. The CDR3 DNA is TGTGCCAGCAGCAGTGGTAGTCTCTCCTACAATGAGCAGTTCTTC. Its translation is CASSSGSLSYNEQFF.

This clonotype was detected a few times. The chain employs TRBV3-1 and TRBJ2-3; 9 bases match TRBD1. V lost 1 base, J lost 0 bases, and 2 bases stayed unmatched. CDR1 and CDR2 (germline): LGHDT, YNNKEL (reference sequence). The CDR3 spans 16 residues. The CDR3 loop reads CASSQGDRDSTDTQYF. CDR3 nucleotides: TGTGCCAGCAGCCAAGGGGACAGGGATAGCACAGATACGCAGTATTTT.

V gene TRBV20-1 combines with J gene TRBJ1-1; D is possibly TRBD1 (6 bases). V lost 6 bases to trimming and J lost 8 bases, with 16 bases between them. CDR1 and CDR2 (germline): DFQATT, SNEGSKA (reference sequence). The CDR3 has 12 residues. CDR3 amino acids: CSAFTTGSEAFF. The CDR3 nucleotides read TGCAGTGCCTTCACAACAGGGTCGGAAGCTTTCTTT.

This clonotype has just a few counts. This chain links TRBV5-1 with TRBJ2-5, with 11 nucleotides matching TRBD1. J lost 1 base, V lost 3 bases, and 8 bases had no gene match. The CDR3 extends over 17 amino acids. The V gene's germline CDR1 is SGHRS and CDR2 YFSETQ. This CDR3 reads CASSWPGQGDSQETQYF. CDR3 nucleotides: TGCGCCAGCAGCTGGCCGGGACAGGGGGACTCCCAAGAGACCCAGTACTTC.

This chain connects TRBV28 to TRBJ2-7, with 12 bases matching TRBD1. Per germline, CDR1 MDHEN and CDR2 SYDVKM. V shed 6 bases and J 1 base; nucleotides not matched to a gene: 4. This CDR3 is 15 amino acids long. The CDR3 sequence: CASRGQGAGSYEQYF. DNA of the CDR3: TGTGCCAGCAGGGGACAGGGGGCCGGTTCCTACGAGCAGTACTTC.

J is TRBJ2-3 and V is TRBV7-9; tentative D call: TRBD2 (7 bases). This CDR3 region has 16 residues. Between the trimmed V and J ends, which lost 6 bases and 1 base, there was a span of 17 bases. Germline V CDR1 and CDR2: SEHNR, FQNEAQ (reference sequence). The CDR3 loop reads CASSSNAGAGTDTQYF. CDR3 nucleotide sequence: TGTGCCAGCAGTTCGAACGCGGGGGCCGGCACAGATACGCAGTATTTT.

Many counts were recorded for this clonotype. The chain employs TRBV5-1 and TRBJ2-3; 10 bases match TRBD1. CDR3 length: 16 amino acids. Germline CDR1 SGHRS, CDR2 YFSETQ. J gave up 14 bases and V 4 bases, and 19 bases lay outside the gene matches. CDR3: CASSPRTGGPTDTGYF. The CDR3 DNA follows: TGCGCCAGCAGCCCTCGGACAGGGGGGCCCACAGATACGGGGTATTTT.